The next 3 T cell receptor beta chains were all read from a single sample in a study of early T cells in non-severe SARS-CoV-2 infection. Via MiXCR, TCRdb re-called the 5' RACE reads, giving one row per CDR3 protein. The table has tens of thousands of distinct CDR3 sequences, about 16% seen once. The sample in question was whole blood, obtained at baseline. The receptors shown here come from an adult who was a healthcare worker with PCR-confirmed SARS-CoV-2 infection or an uninfected control (not recorded which).

The chain joins TRBV18 to TRBJ1-3; D not resolved. There are 13 residues in the CDR3. V was shortened by 9 bases and J by 2 bases, with 11 bases between the two germline ends. Germline values: CDR1 KGHSH, CDR2 LQKENI. Here the CDR3 reads CASHIPAGNTIYF. CDR3 sequence (DNA): TGTGCCAGTCATATTCCGGCTGGAAACACCATATATTTT.

The CDR3 nucleotides are TGTGCCAGCAGCTTGGGCGGACTAGCGGCGACTAGCACAGATACGCAGTATTTT. Encoded protein: CASSLGGLAATSTDTQYF. The chain links TRBV5-4 to TRBJ2-3; 10 nucleotides agree with TRBD2. This CDR3 is built from 18 residues. V shed 0 bases and J 0 bases; nucleotides not matched to a gene: 7. The germline V gene has CDR1 SGHNT and CDR2 YYREEE (reference sequence).

This clonotype has at least ten counts. The rearrangement links TRBV10-2 to TRBJ2-3; tentatively, D is TRBD2 (5 bases). V was clipped by 6 bases and J by 0 bases, with 13 bases between them. The germline gives CDR1 WSHSY, CDR2 SAAADI. The CDR3 is made up of 15 amino acids. The CDR3 coding sequence is TGCGCCAGCAGGGAGGCCCCCACGAGCACAGATACGCAGTATTTT. Translation gives CASREAPTSTDTQYF.